This TCR beta chain was retrieved from a study of CD8 T cells in Susac syndrome. In the study overall: Blood was drawn from Susac syndrome patients while they were therapy-naive, on corticosteroids, or on intravenous immunoglobulin alone.

This clonotype was picked up a small number of times. Its antigen is unidentified. General observations from the study: It was acknowledged in the study that its TCR sequencing and HLA analysis involved a relatively small number of individuals.

Germline V lookup: CDR1 MNHEY, CDR2 SVGEGT. Deletions cut 5 bases from V and 2 bases from J, with 3 bases between. The CDR3 length is 11 residues. It was with random hexamers that 0.5 to 1 ug RNA was reverse transcribed. Multiplex immunoSEQ PCR targeted 54 Vbeta and 13 Jbeta TCR beta segments. One entry per CDR3 protein results from TCRdb running MiXCR on the immunoSEQ multiplex PCR reads. The sample includes fewer than 95,000 distinct CDR3 sequences, 90% to 97% seen only once; the top ten take 0.5% to 0.8%. This receptor was obtained from a human donor with Susac syndrome. Sequenced: CD8+ T cells from PBMCs. The V and J genes are TRBV6-2 or TRBV6-3 and TRBJ2-5; D uncertain. CDR3 protein: CASSRQETQYF. The CDR3 DNA sequence: TGTGCCAGCAGTCGACAAGAGACCCAGTACTTC.